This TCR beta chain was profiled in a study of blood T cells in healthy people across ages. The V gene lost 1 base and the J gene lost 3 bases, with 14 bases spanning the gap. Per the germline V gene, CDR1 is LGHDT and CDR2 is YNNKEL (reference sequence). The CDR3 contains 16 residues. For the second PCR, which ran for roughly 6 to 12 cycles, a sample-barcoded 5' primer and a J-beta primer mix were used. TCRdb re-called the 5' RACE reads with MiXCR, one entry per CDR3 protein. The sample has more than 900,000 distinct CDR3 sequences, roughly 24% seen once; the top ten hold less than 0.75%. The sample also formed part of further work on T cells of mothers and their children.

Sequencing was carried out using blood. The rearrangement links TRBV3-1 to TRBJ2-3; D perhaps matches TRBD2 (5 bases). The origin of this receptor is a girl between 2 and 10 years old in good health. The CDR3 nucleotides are TGTGCCAGCAGCCAAGTTATGCGGGTCTCAACAGATACGCAGTATTTT. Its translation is CASSQVMRVSTDTQYF.